The 16 T cell receptor beta chains below all came from one sample that was sequenced in a study of shared clonotypes between healthy human individuals. Only in-frame clones appear in the TCRdb table, and some are missing; sequencing was by immunoSEQ multiplex PCR. The sample holds fewer than 2.5 million clones, roughly 93% seen once. Sequencing was performed on naive CD4+ T cells from PBMCs. The subset is: CD45RA+ positively selected. The receptors originated from a man aged 18 to 29 in good health. Some clones in this sample may be carry-over from other donors' samples.

Notes on this clone: Other DNA sequences in this sample translate to the same CDR3. The gene calls are TRBV7-3 and TRBJ2-1; D is perhaps TRBD1 (6 bases). The CDR3 has 14 residues. CDR1 and CDR2 (germline): SGHTA, FQGTGA. V lost 0 bases and J 4 bases, leaving 7 bases between the germline ends. CDR3 amino acids: CASSLTTGYNEQFF. DNA for the CDR3: TGTGCCAGCAGCTTAACGACAGGTTACAATGAGCAGTTCTTC.

The chain uses TRBV18 and TRBJ1-2; TRBD1 agrees at 8 bases. Germline CDR1 KGHSH, CDR2 LQKENI. This CDR3 has 16 residues. Losses at the gene ends were 3 bases for V and 5 bases for J; bases not matched to a gene: 11. The CDR3 loop reads CASSPSLDRAGYGYTF. CDR3 DNA: TGTGCCAGCTCACCCTCCCTGGACAGGGCTGGGTATGGCTACACCTTC. The whole variable domain, remainder taken from reference TRBV18 and TRBJ1-2, is NAGVMQNPRHLVRRRGQEARLRCSPMKGHSHVYWYRQLPEEGLKFMVYLQKENIIDESGMPKERFSAEFPKEGPSILRIQQVVRGDSAAYFCASSPSLDRAGYGYTFGSGTRLTVV.

This chain joins TRBV4-1 and TRBJ2-4; the D is unclear. The germline CDR1 and CDR2 sequences are MGHRA and YSYEKL. The V and J ends lost 4 bases and 11 bases respectively, with 9 bases between them. The CDR3 loop spans 11 amino acids. The CDR3 nucleotides read TGCGCCAGCAGCCGTGATGGGGTTCAGTACTTC. It yields the protein CASSRDGVQYF.

The rearrangement links TRBV15 to TRBJ2-3; 9 nucleotides line up with TRBD1. CDR1 LNHNV and CDR2 YYDKDF come from the germline V gene (reference sequence). CDR3 length: 15 amino acids. The junction had 10 bases not matched to a gene; V was cut back by 4 bases and J by 8 bases. In nucleotides, the CDR3 is TGTGCCACCAGCACCCCCGGACAGGGGCTCGGTACGCAGTATTTT. This codes for CATSTPGQGLGTQYF.

V gene TRBV14 combines with J gene TRBJ2-1; D is perhaps TRBD2 (6 bases). Trimming shortened V by 6 bases and J by 7 bases, and 13 bases separated the two germline ends. Germline V gene lookup returns CDR1 SGHDN and CDR2 FVKESK. The CDR3 consists of 13 residues. CDR3 in amino acids: CASSTGTSNEQFF. CDR3 coding DNA: TGTGCCAGCAGTACCGGGACTTCGAATGAGCAGTTCTTC.

The rearrangement joins TRBV10-2 to TRBJ2-7; tentatively, D is TRBD1 (5 bases). V was trimmed by 3 bases and J by 3 bases, leaving 9 bases between them. Germline V CDR1 and CDR2: WSHSY, SAAADI. The CDR3 length is 13 residues. The CDR3 here is CASSDDRFYEQYF. The DNA for the CDR3 is TGCGCCAGCAGTGACGACAGATTCTACGAGCAGTACTTC.

Worth noting for this clone: Other DNA sequences within the sample encode an identical CDR3. The chain uses TRBV9 and TRBJ2-1; D not certain. V lost 0 bases, J lost 0 bases, and 7 bases lay in between. This CDR3 has 15 amino acids. Germline-derived CDR1 and CDR2 are SGDLS and YYNGEE. The CDR3 loop reads CASSVVGSSYNEQFF. DNA for the CDR3: TGTGCCAGCAGCGTAGTGGGAAGCTCCTACAATGAGCAGTTCTTC.

The chain links TRBV6-6 to TRBJ1-1; no firm D call. This CDR3 is 12 amino acids long. In germline, CDR1 is MNHNY, CDR2 SVGAGI (reference sequence). V lost 4 bases and J 11 bases, leaving 14 bases between the germline ends. This CDR3 reads CASSSGSLGAFF. The CDR3 DNA reads as TGTGCCAGCAGTTCGGGTAGTTTGGGGGCTTTCTTT.

The rearrangement links TRBV7-3 to TRBJ2-1; D may correspond to TRBD1 or TRBD2 (5 bases each). Germline V gives CDR1 SGHTA, CDR2 FQGTGA. Between the trimmed V and J ends, which lost 5 bases and 5 bases, there was a span of 22 bases. The CDR3 runs 17 residues. The CDR3 region has the DNA TGTGCCAGCAGCCGAAATTCTGCAGGGACGAAGGACAATGAGCAGTTCTTC. Protein sequence: CASSRNSAGTKDNEQFF.

About this clone itself: The sample has other DNA sequences that encode this CDR3 too. The chain combines TRBV7-9 with TRBJ1-2; the match to TRBD1 covers 10 bases. The germline V gene has CDR1 SEHNR and CDR2 FQNEAQ (reference sequence). J gave up 5 bases and V 5 bases, and 2 bases lay outside the gene matches. This CDR3 region has 13 residues. The chain's CDR3 is CASSLGQGYGYTF. DNA of the CDR3: TGTGCCAGCAGCCTGGGACAGGGGTATGGCTACACCTTC.

The chain combines TRBV7-9 with TRBJ1-5; possibly TRBD1 for D (5 bases). This CDR3 region has 12 residues. V lost 2 bases to trimming and J lost 13 bases, with 12 bases between them. Germline loops: CDR1 SEHNR, CDR2 FQNEAQ (reference sequence). The CDR3 protein is CASSLWGGIQHF. CDR3 DNA: TGTGCCAGCAGCTTATGGGGGGGTATTCAGCATTTT. Combining the CDR3 with reference TRBV7-9 and TRBJ1-5 gives the whole variable domain DTGVSQNPRHKITKRGQNVTFRCDPISEHNRLYWYRQTLGQGPEFLTYFQNEAQLEKSRLLSDRFSAERPKGSFSTLEIQRTEQGDSAMYLCASSLWGGIQHFGDGTRLSIL.

This chain joins TRBV5-4 and TRBJ2-1; 8 bases agree with TRBD2. The CDR3 is 16 residues long. V shed 9 bases and J 6 bases; nucleotides not matched to a gene: 17. Looked up from germline, CDR1 is SGHNT and CDR2 is YYREEE (reference sequence). DNA of the CDR3: TGTGCCACTACTAAACCACGGGAGGGCCAGGGCAATGAGCAGTTCTTC. Encoded protein: CATTKPREGQGNEQFF.

This clone has a single count. This chain links TRBV6-1 with TRBJ2-5; weak D call: TRBD1 (5 bases). CDR1 and CDR2 from the germline V gene are MNHNS and SASEGT. Trimming cost V 7 bases and J 0 bases, with 9 bases left between them. The CDR3 length is 13 residues. CDR3 sequence (DNA): TGTGCCAGCATGGACATGTACCAAGAGACCCAGTACTTC. Protein: CASMDMYQETQYF.

The chain recombines TRBV21-1 with TRBJ2-1; the listed D gene, TRBD2, was not tested against the DNA. TRBV21-1 is termed a pseudogene. The CDR3 covers 15 residues. The CDR3: CASSGGLAENNEQFF. CDR3 DNA: TGTGCCAGCTCCGGGGGACTAGCGGAGAACAATGAGCAGTTCTTC.

The rearrangement joins TRBV7-2 to TRBJ2-7; a weak D match, TRBD2 (6 bases). V was cut by 3 bases and J by 6 bases, with 15 bases left in between. CDR3 length: 14 amino acids. CDR1 and CDR2 from the germline V gene are SGHTA and FQGNSA. CDR3 bases: TGTGCCAGCAGCTTGGAGGCGGGAAGTGGCGAGCAGTACTTC. It yields the protein CASSLEAGSGEQYF.

This clone was counted a single time. V gene TRBV5-1 combines with J gene TRBJ2-6; weak D call: TRBD2 (6 bases). The CDR3 has 15 residues. V lost 6 bases to trimming and J lost 4 bases, with 14 bases between them. Per the germline V gene, CDR1 is SGHRS and CDR2 is YFSETQ. The CDR3 DNA reads as TGCGCCAGCACCAATGGGGGGTCCGGGGCCAACGTCCTGACTTTC. As protein: CASTNGGSGANVLTF. The whole variable domain, remainder taken from reference TRBV5-1 and TRBJ2-6, is KAGVTQTPRYLIKTRGQQVTLSCSPISGHRSVSWYQQTPGQGLQFLFEYFSETQRNKGNFPGRFSGRQFSNSRSEMNVSTLELGDSALYLCASTNGGSGANVLTFGAGSRLTVL.